The 30 T cell receptor beta chains given below trace back to one sample, sequenced in a study of blood T cell repertoires in COVID-19 (dated by TCRdb to 2018 to 2021). The protocol used for the library was the immunoSEQ multiplex PCR assay. This immuneACCESS table, as held by TCRdb, lists in-frame sequences with V and J called but not all clones. Of the missing ones, under half trace to an unresolved V gene in checked studies; the others have no known cause. Across this sample there are 180,000 or so clones, with approximately 80% seen only once. The leading ten clones occupy 6.5% to 9% of the sample. The specimen sequenced was peripheral blood. These receptors all stem from a woman in her thirties or forties with COVID-19, enrolled during active disease.

V gene TRBV27 combines with J gene TRBJ2-2, with 7 bases matching TRBD1. The CDR3 loop spans 15 amino acids. Germline CDR1 and CDR2: MNHEY and SMNVEV (reference sequence). The V and J ends lost 6 bases and 4 bases, in that order; junction bases with no gene match: 8. CDR3 bases: TGTGCCAGCAGGAGACCGGGACAGAGCACCGGGGAGCTGTTTTTT. Translated: CASRRPGQSTGELFF.

The gene calls are TRBV6-1 and TRBJ1-3; TRBD1 might be the D (6 bases). The CDR3 extends over 15 amino acids. The germline V and J ends were trimmed by 0 bases and 7 bases, with 13 bases remaining between them. CDR1 and CDR2 from the germline V gene are MNHNS and SASEGT. CDR3 DNA: TGTGCCAGCAGTGAAGCCCGTGAGGGGGGGAACACCATATATTTT. It specifies CASSEAREGGNTIYF.

V gene TRBV6-5 combines with J gene TRBJ1-2; 10 positions match TRBD1. The CDR3 runs to 14 residues. Germline V gene sequence: CDR1 MNHEY, CDR2 SVGAGI. V gave up 6 bases and J gave up 6 bases; unmatched junction bases: 7. CDR3 sequence (DNA): TGTGCCAGCAGCTACGGGGGACAGGGGCATGGCTACACCTTC. Translating it yields CASSYGGQGHGYTF.

This clone was observed a handful of times. This chain joins TRBV27 and TRBJ1-2; 8 bases map to TRBD1. This CDR3 is built from 15 residues. CDR1 and CDR2 from the germline V gene are MNHEY and SMNVEV (reference sequence). Germline trimming cut 5 bases from V and 7 bases from J; bases unmatched to any gene: 12. The CDR3 bases are TGTGCCAGCAGTGGATCCCAGGGGGCGAGGGGTGGCTACACCTTC. Translation: CASSGSQGARGGYTF.

This clone was seen just once. The genes are TRBV6-2 or TRBV6-3 and TRBJ2-2; 7 bases are a match to TRBD1. Germline V CDR1 and CDR2: MNHEY, SVGEGT. The V and J ends lost 5 bases and 6 bases, in that order; junction bases with no gene match: 12. The CDR3 is made up of 16 amino acids. Written as DNA, the CDR3 is TGTGCCAGCAGTCATAATACAGGGGATACGGCCGGGGAGCTGTTTTTT. This translates into CASSHNTGDTAGELFF.

This chain links TRBV28 with TRBJ2-7; D may be TRBD1 (5 bases). The germline gives CDR1 MDHEN, CDR2 SYDVKM. The CDR3 is 12 residues long. V lost 8 bases, J lost 3 bases, and 11 bases lay in between. CDR3 residues: CASGLQDYEQYF. The CDR3 DNA sequence: TGTGCCAGCGGATTACAGGACTACGAGCAGTACTTC.

This chain links TRBV10-1 with TRBJ2-1; the match to TRBD2 covers 12 bases. V was clipped by 8 bases and J by 2 bases; unmatched bases: 7. Germline V lookup: CDR1 WNHNN, CDR2 SYGVQD (reference sequence). This CDR3 is 16 amino acids long. The DNA of the CDR3 is TGCGCCAGCGACCTAGCGGGAGGGCCGGCCTACAATGAGCAGTTCTTC. The encoded protein is CASDLAGGPAYNEQFF.

The gene calls are TRBV24-1 and TRBJ1-4; D possibly corresponds to TRBD1 (6 bases). There are 14 residues in the CDR3. Trimming removed 7 bases from V and 8 bases from J, with 16 bases in between. Germline V CDR1 and CDR2: KGHDR, SFDVKD. DNA for the CDR3: TGTGCCACCAGCCCCTGGAGGGGGGGAGAAAAACTGTTTTTT. Translation gives CATSPWRGGEKLFF.

The genes are TRBV24-1 and TRBJ1-6; possible D gene TRBD1, 5 bases. This CDR3 has 13 amino acids. The germline CDR1 and CDR2 sequences are KGHDR and SFDVKD. V was shortened by 9 bases and J by 8 bases, with 13 bases between the two germline ends. In DNA, the CDR3 is TGTGCCACCCGCGAGGGGAGGGATTCACCCCTCCACTTT. It specifies CATREGRDSPLHF.

The gene calls are TRBV7-2 and TRBJ1-4; a weak D match, TRBD1 (5 bases). Trimming removed 1 base from V and 6 bases from J, with 12 bases in between. Germline V gene data show CDR1 as SGHTA and CDR2 as FQGNSA. The CDR3 covers 15 residues. The CDR3 here is CASSLVIGGDEKLFF. The CDR3 bases are TGTGCCAGCAGCTTAGTAATTGGGGGGGATGAAAAACTGTTTTTT.

The chain recombines TRBV29-1 with TRBJ1-2; 10 nucleotides match TRBD1. In germline, CDR1 is SQVTM, CDR2 ANQGSEA. CDR3 length: 14 amino acids. The ends lost 6 bases at V and 4 bases at J; junction bases unmatched: 8. CDR3 protein: CSVTDRGLIYGYTF. CDR3 DNA sequence: TGCAGCGTGACTGACAGGGGGCTGATCTATGGCTACACCTTC. The variable domain in full, with the rest retrieved from reference TRBV29-1 and TRBJ1-2, is SAVISQKPSRDICQRGTSLTIQCQVDSQVTMMFWYRQQPGQSLTLIATANQGSEATYESGFVIDKFPISRPNLTFSTLTVSNMSPEDSSIYLCSVTDRGLIYGYTFGSGTRLTVV.

This clone was observed a single time. The rearrangement joins TRBV7-8 to TRBJ2-3; 8 nucleotides match TRBD2. CDR3 length: 15 residues. The V and J ends lost 2 bases and 4 bases, in that order; junction bases with no gene match: 5. Germline V CDR1 and CDR2: SGHVS, FQNEAQ. DNA for the CDR3: TGTGCCAGCAGCTTAATCGGGGGGGTGTCAGATACGCAGTATTTT. Protein product: CASSLIGGVSDTQYF.

The chain couples TRBV19 to TRBJ1-1; a possible D gene is TRBD1 (6 bases). V lost 3 bases and J 0 bases, leaving 20 bases between the germline ends. Looked up from germline, CDR1 is LNHDA and CDR2 is SQIVND (reference sequence). This CDR3 region has 18 residues. The CDR3 DNA reads TGTGCCAGTAGTATTTTCCCGGGACACCGCTTTATGAACACTGAAGCTTTCTTT. Translation: CASSIFPGHRFMNTEAFF. The full variable domain, its missing parts supplied by reference TRBV19 and TRBJ1-1, is DGGITQSPKYLFRKEGQNVTLSCEQNLNHDAMYWYRQDPGQGLRLIYYSQIVNDFQKGDIAEGYSVSREKKESFPLTVTSAQKNPTAFYLCASSIFPGHRFMNTEAFFGQGTRLTVV.

This clone was picked up many times. The chain has TRBV6-4 and TRBJ2-5, with D maybe TRBD2 (5 bases). This CDR3 contains 13 residues. Germline CDR1 and CDR2: MRHNA and SNTAGT. The V end lost 2 bases, the J end lost 3 bases, and 7 bases lay between the germline ends. DNA of the CDR3: TGTGCCAGCAGTGACAGAGCGGAAGAGACCCAGTACTTC. Its translation: CASSDRAEETQYF.

Remarks on this clone: This may arise from a read error, as a much more abundant clone is one base away. This chain uses TRBV11-1 with TRBJ1-1; tentatively, D is TRBD1 (5 bases). CDR3 length: 14 amino acids. Between the trimmed V and J ends, which lost 2 bases and 1 base, there was a span of 8 bases. Germline CDR1 reads SGHAT; CDR2 reads FQDESV (reference sequence). This chain's CDR3 is CASSLQGGNTEAFF. The CDR3 bases are TGTGCCAGCAGCTTACAGGGAGGGAACACTGAAGCTTTCTTT.

The rearrangement links TRBV28 to TRBJ1-6, with 7 bases matching TRBD1. V shed 2 bases and J 4 bases; nucleotides not matched to a gene: 5. This CDR3 is 16 amino acids long. Germline CDR1 MDHEN, CDR2 SYDVKM. The chain's CDR3 is CASSLGGTVYNSPLHF. CDR3 nucleotide sequence: TGTGCCAGCAGTTTAGGTGGGACAGTGTATAATTCACCCCTCCACTTT. Looking up the rest from reference TRBV28 and TRBJ1-6 gives the full variable domain: DVKVTQSSRYLVKRTGEKVFLECVQDMDHENMFWYRQDPGLGLRLIYFSYDVKMKEKGDIPEGYSVSREKKERFSLILESASTNQTSMYLCASSLGGTVYNSPLHFGNGTRLTVT.

The rearrangement uses TRBV29-1 and TRBJ1-4; a possible D gene is TRBD1 (5 bases). CDR3 size: 12 residues. Trimming took off 7 bases at V and 4 bases at J, with 10 bases between the two ends. The germline V gene has CDR1 SQVTM and CDR2 ANQGSEA. For the CDR3, the DNA is TGCAGCGGATCAGGGCATAATGAAAAACTGTTTTTT. This sequence encodes CSGSGHNEKLFF.

The gene calls are TRBV12-5 and TRBJ1-3; 9 bases agree with TRBD1. Germline V gene sequence: CDR1 LGHNT, CDR2 FRNRAP. V lost 3 bases and J lost 4; bases outside the gene matches: 7. This CDR3 comprises 16 residues. As DNA, the CDR3 is TGTGCTAGTGGTTTAGGACAGGGGCTGCGGGGAAACACCATATATTTT. It codes for CASGLGQGLRGNTIYF.

The rearrangement joins TRBV29-1 to TRBJ2-1; D possibly corresponds to TRBD1 (5 bases). Germline V CDR1 and CDR2: SQVTM, ANQGSEA. Trimming cost V 7 bases and J 5 bases, with 18 bases left between them. The CDR3 is made up of 14 amino acids. The CDR3 DNA follows: TGCAGCGCCCCCATCCGCCAGGGCAACAATGAGCAGTTCTTC. Protein sequence: CSAPIRQGNNEQFF.

This chain connects TRBV5-1 to TRBJ2-1; D might be TRBD2 (5 bases). Germline assignment: CDR1 SGHRS and CDR2 YFSETQ. V was shortened by 0 bases and J by 0 bases, with 19 bases between the two germline ends. CDR3 length: 19 residues. CDR3 in DNA: TGCGCCAGCAGCTTGGAGGGCCCTCGTACGGGGAGCTCCTACAATGAGCAGTTCTTC. This encodes CASSLEGPRTGSSYNEQFF.

The chain combines TRBV21-1 with TRBJ2-5; TRBD1, the table's D call, was not compared with the DNA. TRBV21-1 is given as a pseudogene. The CDR3 covers 14 residues. The CDR3 nucleotides are TGTGCCGAACAGGGGGGCACTGCCCAAGAGACCCAGTACTTC. Translating gives CAEQGGTAQETQYF.

The chain combines TRBV21-1 with TRBJ1-2; the table's D call of TRBD1 was not tested on the DNA. TRBV21-1 is designated a pseudogene. The CDR3 length is 14 residues. CDR3: CATEPDRANYGYTF. The CDR3 DNA is TGTGCCACCGAACCGGACAGAGCGAACTATGGCTACACCTTC.

V and J are TRBV6-5 and TRBJ1-2; D is undetermined. The CDR3 has 12 residues. Germline loops: CDR1 MNHEY, CDR2 SVGAGI. V was pared by 0 bases and J by 8 bases, with 7 bases between. The CDR3 DNA follows: TGTGCCAGCAGTTACTCCAGAAGAGGCTACACCTTC. Its translation: CASSYSRRGYTF.

Only a few counts were recorded for this clone. This sequence joins TRBV7-9 and TRBJ1-1; D is perhaps TRBD1 (6 bases). The CDR3 is 15 residues long. Germline lookup yields CDR1 SEHNR and CDR2 FQNEAQ (reference sequence). V was shortened by 1 base and J by 11 bases, with 20 bases between the two germline ends. The CDR3 spells CASSLDWRTGHVAFF. The CDR3 DNA reads TGTGCCAGCAGCTTAGATTGGCGAACAGGGCATGTGGCTTTCTTT.

This rearrangement joins TRBV29-1 to TRBJ1-2, with 8 nucleotides matching TRBD1. In germline, CDR1 is SQVTM, CDR2 ANQGSEA. CDR3 size: 13 residues. J was trimmed by 3 bases and V by 7 bases; bases with no gene match: 7. CDR3 bases: TGCAGCGCCGATCAACAGGGGGACTATGGCTACACCTTC. Translating it yields CSADQQGDYGYTF. Drawing the rest from reference TRBV29-1 and TRBJ1-2, the complete variable domain is SAVISQKPSRDICQRGTSLTIQCQVDSQVTMMFWYRQQPGQSLTLIATANQGSEATYESGFVIDKFPISRPNLTFSTLTVSNMSPEDSSIYLCSADQQGDYGYTFGSGTRLTVV.

This chain connects TRBV5-1 to TRBJ1-3; D unresolved. Looked up from germline, CDR1 is SGHRS and CDR2 is YFSETQ. V lost 1 base, J lost 0 bases, and 8 bases lay in between. The CDR3 loop spans 15 amino acids. The CDR3 sequence: CASSLYSSSGNTIYF. The CDR3, as DNA: TGCGCCAGCAGCTTGTATTCGAGCTCTGGAAACACCATATATTTT.

The V call is TRBV2, the J call TRBJ1-4; possible D gene TRBD1, 6 bases. The germline V gene encodes CDR1 SNHLY and CDR2 FYNNEI. The germline V and J ends were trimmed by 7 bases and 4 bases, with 19 bases remaining between them. The CDR3 has 16 amino acids. The CDR3 is CASTPDRYSGNEKLFF. In DNA form, the CDR3 reads TGTGCCAGCACCCCCGACAGGTACTCGGGTAATGAAAAACTGTTTTTT.

This clone has a single count. V and J are TRBV9 and TRBJ2-1; D remains ambiguous. The CDR3 is 13 residues long. Germline V gene data show CDR1 as SGDLS and CDR2 as YYNGEE. The V gene lost 0 bases and the J gene lost 7 bases, with 8 bases spanning the gap. For the CDR3, the DNA is TGTGCCAGCAGCGTAGGTAGTGAAAATGAGCAGTTCTTC. Its translation: CASSVGSENEQFF.

The chain is built from TRBV5-6 and TRBJ1-4; weak D call: TRBD1 (5 bases). The V and J ends lost 0 bases and 2 bases respectively, with 8 bases between them. Looked up from germline, CDR1 is SGHDT and CDR2 is YYEEEE. The CDR3 sequence is 15 residues long. The CDR3 DNA reads TGTGCCAGCAGCTTGGTCAGGGCGACTAATGAAAAACTGTTTTTT. It codes for CASSLVRATNEKLFF.

This rearrangement joins TRBV12-3 or TRBV12-4 to TRBJ2-7; TRBD2 matches 7 bases. J lost 5 bases, V lost 6 bases, and 7 bases had no gene match. CDR3 size: 13 residues. CDR3 bases: TGTGCCAGCAGAATCGGCGGGAGCAACGAGCAGTACTTC. Encoded protein: CASRIGGSNEQYF.